This T cell receptor (beta chain) was profiled in a study of neurological immune-mediated disorders. By frequency in the sample, this clonotype is medium-sized. The target antigen is unknown. Study findings and constraints: In multiple sclerosis patients, the repertoire cluster was unrelated to clinical or MRI findings. Among expanded clones, no CDR3 amino acid sequences were shared across subjects, a pattern suggesting private repertoires in all groups. TCR clonal expansion peaked in HTLV-1-associated myelopathy patients and was lowest in multiple sclerosis patients.

Sorted libraries came from around 990,000 CD4+ or CD8+ T cells. TCRdb reanalysed the 5' RACE reads using MiXCR and keeps one entry per CDR3 protein. The sample consists of about 55,000 distinct CDR3 sequences, 3% to 4% of them appearing once. Germline CDR1 and CDR2: DFQATT and SNEGSKA (reference sequence). Deletions cut 5 bases from V and 0 bases from J, with 15 bases between. The CDR3 spans 15 residues. This chain links TRBV20-1 with TRBJ2-3; D tentatively reads TRBD1 or TRBD2 (5 bases each). This sequence was found in a woman in her thirties or forties with multiple sclerosis. Specimen: CD4+ T cells from blood. In DNA, the CDR3 is TGCAGTGCTCCGAGGGGAGCGGAGAGCACAGATACGCAGTATTTT. This sequence encodes CSAPRGAESTDTQYF.